The 30 T cell receptor beta chains given below trace back to one sample, sequenced in a study of cytomegalovirus exposure and HLA in healthy donors. The primer mix had 60 Vbeta and 13 Jbeta primers. Produced via immunoSEQ multiplex PCR; TCRdb's table is partial and in-frame only. Of over 70,000 clones in the sample, 60% to 80% were seen once. Material for sequencing was PBMCs. The origin of the receptors is a man aged 30 to 39 in good health and CMV-seronegative.

This chain joins TRBV10-3 and TRBJ1-1; 7 bases align to TRBD1. The germline CDR1 and CDR2 sequences are ENHRY and SYGVKD. The ends lost 2 bases at V and 6 bases at J; junction bases unmatched: 15. This CDR3 is built from 17 residues. CDR3 bases: TGTGCCATCAGTGAGGCGCAAAACAGGGGCGCTCTCGCTGAAGCTTTCTTT. This gives the protein CAISEAQNRGALAEAFF.

The chain combines TRBV6-5 with TRBJ1-1, with TRBD1 as a possible D gene (5 bases). Deletions cut 2 bases from V and 6 bases from J, with 10 bases between. The CDR3 loop spans 13 amino acids. Per the germline V gene, CDR1 is MNHEY and CDR2 is SVGAGI. The CDR3: CASSYGGTAEAFF. The CDR3 DNA follows: TGTGCCAGCAGTTACGGGGGGACTGCTGAAGCTTTCTTT.

The rearrangement joins TRBV28 to TRBJ2-1; TRBD2 aligns across 7 bases. The CDR3 has 21 residues. With V trimmed by 2 bases and J by 0 bases, 19 bases remained unmatched. Germline CDR1 reads MDHEN; CDR2 reads SYDVKM. The CDR3 nucleotides read TGTGCCAGCAGTTTAATCGGGGCTTATAAGACTGCTAGCGGCTCCTACAATGAGCAGTTCTTC. Its translation is CASSLIGAYKTASGSYNEQFF.

This clone has a single count. The V call is TRBV29-1, the J call TRBJ1-2, with D tentatively TRBD1 (5 bases). Germline-derived CDR1 and CDR2 are SQVTM and ANQGSEA. V was trimmed by 4 bases and J by 4 bases, leaving 13 bases between them. This CDR3 has 13 amino acids. The CDR3 bases are TGCAGCGTTGCGGGAGGGACCCTCTATGGCTACACCTTC. Residues: CSVAGGTLYGYTF. The full variable domain, its missing parts supplied by reference TRBV29-1 and TRBJ1-2, is SAVISQKPSRDICQRGTSLTIQCQVDSQVTMMFWYRQQPGQSLTLIATANQGSEATYESGFVIDKFPISRPNLTFSTLTVSNMSPEDSSIYLCSVAGGTLYGYTFGSGTRLTVV.

The chain employs TRBV29-1 and TRBJ2-2, with 11 nucleotides matching TRBD2. V was clipped by 6 bases and J by 1 base; unmatched bases: 1. Germline V gene lookup returns CDR1 SQVTM and CDR2 ANQGSEA. The CDR3 spans 14 residues. The CDR3 nucleotides are TGCAGCGTCGGGACTAGCGGGAACACCGGGGAGCTGTTTTTT. It codes for CSVGTSGNTGELFF.

V and J are TRBV19 and TRBJ2-5, with 7 bases fitting TRBD2. Germline assignment: CDR1 LNHDA and CDR2 SQIVND (reference sequence). CDR3 length equals 14 residues. J was trimmed by 1 base and V by 3 bases; bases with no gene match: 2. For the CDR3, the DNA is TGTGCCAGTAGTATGGGGACTACCCAAGAGACCCAGTACTTC. Its translation is CASSMGTTQETQYF.

The chain links TRBV10-1 to TRBJ2-1, with D maybe TRBD2 (6 bases). V lost 3 bases and J 0 bases, leaving 12 bases between the germline ends. CDR1 is WNHNN, CDR2 SYGVQD, per germline (reference sequence). The CDR3 runs to 16 residues. Written as DNA, the CDR3 is TGCGCCAGCAGTGACTCTCTAGCGTCCTCCTACAATGAGCAGTTCTTC. Encoded protein: CASSDSLASSYNEQFF.

Here the CDR3 reads CASSQPGQQNSPLHF. CDR3 nucleotides: TGTGCCAGCAGCCAACCGGGACAGCAAAATTCACCCCTCCACTTT. J is TRBJ1-6 and V is TRBV14, with 7 bases lining up with TRBD1. V shed 2 bases and J 7 bases; nucleotides not matched to a gene: 5. This CDR3 region has 15 residues. Germline assignment: CDR1 SGHDN and CDR2 FVKESK.

V usage is TRBV6-5 and J usage is TRBJ1-6, with D hard to call. CDR1 and CDR2 (germline): MNHEY, SVGAGI. CDR3 length: 15 residues. Trimming took 0 bases from V and 8 from J, leaving 11 bases between them. This CDR3 is CASSYSNPVDSPLHF. The CDR3 DNA reads as TGTGCCAGCAGTTACTCGAATCCGGTTGATTCACCCCTCCACTTT.

This clone was observed once. This chain connects TRBV4-2 to TRBJ2-1, with 11 positions matching TRBD2. The J segment lost 4 bases and the V segment lost 4 bases, leaving 9 bases of the junction unmatched. CDR1 and CDR2 from the germline V gene are LGHNA and YNFKEQ. This CDR3 comprises 17 residues. The CDR3 is CASSPQTSGEPYNEQFF. The CDR3, as DNA: TGTGCCAGCAGCCCACAGACTAGCGGGGAACCTTACAATGAGCAGTTCTTC.

This clone was picked up one time. In nucleotides, the CDR3 is TGTGCCAGCAGTGACTCGGGGACAGGAGGCGGGGAGCTGTTTTTT. Translation: CASSDSGTGGGELFF. The chain has TRBV6-4 and TRBJ2-2; 8 bases map to TRBD1. This CDR3 has 15 amino acids. The J segment lost 7 bases and the V segment lost 0 bases, leaving 4 bases of the junction unmatched. Per germline, CDR1 MRHNA and CDR2 SNTAGT.

Only one count was recorded for this clone. This rearrangement joins TRBV10-3 to TRBJ1-2, with 9 positions matching TRBD1. The CDR3 is 16 residues long. The V gene's germline CDR1 is ENHRY and CDR2 SYGVKD. Trimming at V came to 0 bases and at J to 5 bases, leaving 7 bases not matched to a gene. The CDR3 sequence is CAISESGTGRAYGYTF. CDR3 nucleotide sequence: TGTGCCATCAGTGAGTCGGGGACAGGGAGAGCATATGGCTACACCTTC.

V and J are TRBV7-9 and TRBJ1-2, with D unclear. The CDR3 has 14 amino acids. The V end was cut by 1 base, the J end by 2 bases, with 8 bases between. Germline CDR1 reads SEHNR; CDR2 reads FQNEAQ (reference sequence). In DNA form, the CDR3 reads TGTGCCAGCAGCTTAGTTCCGGAGAACTATGGCTACACCTTC. This codes for CASSLVPENYGYTF.

J is TRBJ1-1 and V is TRBV28; TRBD1 is a possible D gene (6 bases). Looked up from germline, CDR1 is MDHEN and CDR2 is SYDVKM. V lost 10 bases to trimming and J lost 5 bases, with 26 bases between them. This CDR3 has 16 amino acids. The CDR3 sequence is CAITRGGYRERTEAFF. As DNA, the CDR3 is TGTGCCATAACCCGGGGAGGGTACAGGGAGCGGACTGAAGCTTTCTTT.

The rearrangement links TRBV28 to TRBJ2-2; 7 bases match TRBD2. This CDR3 has 14 amino acids. V gave up 6 bases and J gave up 6 bases; unmatched junction bases: 7. Germline CDR1 and CDR2: MDHEN and SYDVKM. The CDR3, as DNA: TGTGCCAGCAGCTCAGGACTAGTTGCCGGGGAGCTGTTTTTT. It is translated as CASSSGLVAGELFF.

V is TRBV30 and J is TRBJ2-5; 8 nucleotides agree with TRBD2. Germline CDR1 reads GTSNPN; CDR2 reads SVGIG (reference sequence). This CDR3 is built from 16 residues. The V segment lost 0 bases and the J segment 3 bases; nucleotides outside the gene matches: 9. CDR3 DNA: TGTGCCTGGAGTGTACGTCGCGGACTAGCTAAAGAGACCCAGTACTTC. It encodes CAWSVRRGLAKETQYF.

This clone was seen only a few times. V and J are TRBV6-6 and TRBJ2-1; D is possibly TRBD1 (6 bases). The CDR3 has 14 residues. Trimming shortened V by 6 bases and J by 3 bases, and 12 bases separated the two germline ends. CDR1 is MNHNY and CDR2 is SVGAGI in the germline V gene (reference sequence). The CDR3 nucleotides are TGTGCCAGCAGCCCGGGACAAGACTACAATGAGCAGTTCTTC. Translated: CASSPGQDYNEQFF.

This CDR3 reads CASSGGSGTEAFF. CDR3 bases: TGTGCCAGCAGCGGGGGATCGGGTACTGAAGCTTTCTTT. V is TRBV28 and J is TRBJ1-1; possible D gene TRBD1, 5 bases. Trimming removed 6 bases from V and 5 bases from J, with 13 bases in between. This CDR3 spans 13 amino acids. Germline values: CDR1 MDHEN, CDR2 SYDVKM.

The chain joins TRBV11-2 to TRBJ2-2, with 9 positions matching TRBD1. Germline trimming cut 7 bases from V and 1 base from J; bases unmatched to any gene: 13. This CDR3 has 18 residues. Germline assignment: CDR1 SGHAT and CDR2 FQNNGV. In DNA, the CDR3 is TGTGCCAGCACCACAAACCCGGGACAGGGAGTGAACACCGGGGAGCTGTTTTTT. Its protein is CASTTNPGQGVNTGELFF. Drawing the rest from reference TRBV11-2 and TRBJ2-2, the complete variable domain is EAGVAQSPRYKIIEKRQSVAFWCNPISGHATLYWYQQILGQGPKLLIQFQNNGVVDDSQLPKDRFSAERLKGVDSTLKIQPAKLEDSAVYLCASTTNPGQGVNTGELFFGEGSRLTVL.

This clone came up once. The chain recombines TRBV4-2 with TRBJ1-1, with a tentative D call TRBD1 (6 bases). This CDR3 region has 15 residues. V was trimmed by 4 bases and J by 1 base, leaving 13 bases between them. Germline CDR1 LGHNA, CDR2 YNFKEQ. The CDR3 DNA is TGTGCCAGCAGCCGAATAGGACAGAGGAACACTGAAGCTTTCTTT. It is translated as CASSRIGQRNTEAFF.

The V and J genes are TRBV9 and TRBJ2-5, with 7 positions matching TRBD2. J gave up 1 base and V 3 bases, and 6 bases lay outside the gene matches. The CDR3 is 15 residues long. Germline lookup yields CDR1 SGDLS and CDR2 YYNGEE. The CDR3 loop is CASSARLAAQETQYF. CDR3 coding DNA: TGTGCCAGCAGCGCCCGACTAGCCGCCCAAGAGACCCAGTACTTC.

The V and J genes are TRBV2 and TRBJ1-2, with D possibly matching TRBD1 (6 bases). Germline CDR1 and CDR2: SNHLY and FYNNEI. The CDR3 covers 14 residues. The V end was cut by 8 bases, the J end by 4 bases, with 17 bases between. CDR3 protein: CASAPPLDSYGYTF. The CDR3 DNA follows: TGTGCCAGCGCCCCCCCACTGGACAGCTATGGCTACACCTTC. Complete variable domain (other parts from reference TRBV2 and TRBJ1-2): EPEVTQTPSHQVTQMGQEVILRCVPISNHLYFYWYRQILGQKVEFLVSFYNNEISEKSEIFDDQFSVERPDGSNFTLKIRSTKLEDSAMYFCASAPPLDSYGYTFGSGTRLTVV.

The rearrangement links TRBV7-2 to TRBJ1-3, with 7 bases lining up with TRBD1. Unmatched junction bases numbered 15, after V lost 5 bases and J lost 11 bases. CDR3 length: 15 residues. Germline V lookup: CDR1 SGHTA, CDR2 FQGNSA. The CDR3 is CASSAPTGLGGPIYF. CDR3 DNA: TGTGCCAGCAGCGCCCCGACAGGGTTGGGAGGTCCCATATATTTT.

This clone has only a few counts. The J gene is TRBJ2-1, the V gene TRBV7-2, with a weak D call TRBD1 (5 bases). The V end was cut by 5 bases, the J end by 3 bases, with 17 bases between. The CDR3 extends over 16 amino acids. The germline CDR1 and CDR2 sequences are SGHTA and FQGNSA. This CDR3 reads CASSPFPRGNYNEQFF. For the CDR3, the DNA is TGTGCCAGCAGCCCCTTCCCTAGGGGCAACTACAATGAGCAGTTCTTC.

This chain joins TRBV7-8 and TRBJ2-3; TRBD2 is a possible D gene (6 bases). The germline V and J ends were trimmed by 5 bases and 1 base, with 16 bases remaining between them. The CDR3 length is 16 residues. Germline CDR1 and CDR2: SGHVS and FQNEAQ. This CDR3 reads CASSARGSGRTDTQYF. The DNA for the CDR3 is TGTGCCAGCAGCGCCCGGGGTAGCGGTCGCACAGATACGCAGTATTTT.

V is TRBV19 and J is TRBJ2-5; a possible D gene is TRBD1 (6 bases). This CDR3 contains 13 residues. V shed 1 base and J shed 3 bases, with 6 bases lying between them. Germline CDR1 LNHDA, CDR2 SQIVND (reference sequence). This CDR3 reads CASSIAGEETQYF. CDR3 in DNA: TGTGCCAGTAGTATAGCAGGGGAAGAGACCCAGTACTTC. The full variable domain, with the rest looked up from reference TRBV19 and TRBJ2-5, is DGGITQSPKYLFRKEGQNVTLSCEQNLNHDAMYWYRQDPGQGLRLIYYSQIVNDFQKGDIAEGYSVSREKKESFPLTVTSAQKNPTAFYLCASSIAGEETQYFGPGTRLLVL.

The V call is TRBV5-1, the J call TRBJ2-5, with a tentative D call TRBD2 (6 bases). CDR1 and CDR2 from the germline V gene are SGHRS and YFSETQ. The ends were cut back, 2 bases at V and 1 base at J, with 12 bases in the middle. CDR3 length: 15 residues. The CDR3 coding sequence is TGCGCCAGCAGCTTAGGGGCTAGCGTCCAAGAGACCCAGTACTTC. Its translation: CASSLGASVQETQYF.

The J gene is TRBJ2-1, the V gene TRBV30, with TRBD2 matching 10 bases. Germline loops: CDR1 GTSNPN, CDR2 SVGIG (reference sequence). V dropped 6 bases and J dropped 15; count of bases not matched to a gene: 8. The CDR3 runs 11 residues. CDR3 region: CACSSGGRGFF. CDR3 DNA: TGTGCCTGTTCTAGCGGGGGAAGGGGGTTCTTC.

V gene TRBV6-1 combines with J gene TRBJ1-5, with 10 positions matching TRBD1. This CDR3 is 14 amino acids long. CDR1 is MNHNS, CDR2 SASEGT, per germline. V shed 6 bases and J 6 bases; nucleotides not matched to a gene: 5. Here the CDR3 reads CASSGTGESQPQHF. CDR3 bases: TGTGCCAGCAGCGGGACAGGGGAAAGTCAGCCCCAGCATTTT.

This clone was counted only a few times. The V gene is TRBV19, the J gene TRBJ1-5; D unresolved. Germline CDR1 LNHDA, CDR2 SQIVND (reference sequence). Deletions cut 1 base from V and 7 bases from J, with 8 bases between. The CDR3 has 13 amino acids. This CDR3 is CASSIAEGQPQHF. The DNA for the CDR3 is TGTGCCAGTAGTATAGCGGAGGGCCAGCCCCAGCATTTT.